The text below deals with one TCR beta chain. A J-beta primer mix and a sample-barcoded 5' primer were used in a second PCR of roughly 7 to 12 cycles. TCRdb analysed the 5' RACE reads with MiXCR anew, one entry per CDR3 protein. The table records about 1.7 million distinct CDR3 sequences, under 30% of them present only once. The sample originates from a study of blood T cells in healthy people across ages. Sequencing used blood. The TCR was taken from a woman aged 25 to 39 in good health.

Here the CDR3 reads CAINEREWETQYF. DNA for the CDR3: TGTGCCATCAACGAGCGGGAGTGGGAGACCCAGTACTTC. The chain employs TRBV10-3 and TRBJ2-5; 8 bases align to TRBD2. The CDR3 covers 13 residues. J was trimmed by 5 bases and V by 7 bases; bases with no gene match: 6. The germline CDR1 and CDR2 sequences are ENHRY and SYGVKD.